Below are 30 T cell receptor beta chains sequenced from a single sample in a study of shared clonotypes between healthy human individuals. The repertoire was sequenced with immunoSEQ multiplex PCR; TCRdb's copy has only in-frame clones and lacks some. Among around 500,000 clones listed, roughly 85% were seen once. The specimen was PBMCs. The receptors here all came from a woman aged 40 to 50 in good health. Some clones in this sample may be carry-over from other donors' samples.

V and J are TRBV6-1 and TRBJ1-1; D is uncertain. The CDR3 is 17 residues long. V was cut by 2 bases and J by 1 base, with 17 bases left in between. The germline gives CDR1 MNHNS, CDR2 SASEGT. The CDR3 coding sequence is TGTGCCAGCAGTGAATGGCGAAGGGCTCCTGGGAACACTGAAGCTTTCTTT. This translates into CASSEWRRAPGNTEAFF.

As concerns this clone: Only one base separates this from a far larger clonotype, so it likely reflects a read error. Different DNA sequences within this sample yield the same CDR3. DNA of the CDR3: TGTGCCAGCAGTTTAACGGGGGGTCCGGGCACTGAAGCTTTCTTT. Amino acid sequence: CASSLTGGPGTEAFF. The chain has TRBV7-8 and TRBJ1-1; TRBD1 is a possible D gene (5 bases). Germline V gene sequence: CDR1 SGHVS, CDR2 FQNEAQ. The CDR3 spans 15 residues. Trimming removed 6 bases at V and 4 bases at J, with 18 bases between.

V usage is TRBV9 and J usage is TRBJ2-1; tentative D call: TRBD1 (5 bases). This CDR3 is built from 15 residues. Germline V gives CDR1 SGDLS, CDR2 YYNGEE. The germline V and J ends were trimmed by 2 bases and 2 bases, with 11 bases remaining between them. CDR3: CASSVLGAAYNEQFF. The CDR3 DNA reads TGTGCCAGCAGCGTGCTAGGGGCAGCCTACAATGAGCAGTTCTTC.

This CDR3 is CASRFSGTSALEQYF. The DNA of the CDR3 is TGCGCCAGCAGATTCTCCGGGACTAGCGCGTTAGAGCAGTACTTC. This chain uses TRBV5-1 with TRBJ2-7; 10 bases fit TRBD2. The CDR3 is made up of 15 amino acids. Germline CDR1 reads SGHRS; CDR2 reads YFSETQ. With 5 bases clipped from V and 7 bases from J, the junction kept 12 bases outside the gene matches.

This clone appeared a few times. Other nucleotide sequences from this sample produce the same CDR3. The chain recombines TRBV18 with TRBJ1-5; 10 bases are a match to TRBD1. CDR1 and CDR2 (germline): KGHSH, LQKENI. The V segment lost 6 bases and the J segment 4 bases; nucleotides outside the gene matches: 3. This CDR3 has 14 amino acids. The CDR3 sequence is CASSPGQGNQPQHF. The CDR3 nucleotides read TGTGCCAGCTCCCCGGGACAGGGGAATCAGCCCCAGCATTTT.

CDR3 sequence: CASSPEVGANVLTF. In DNA, the CDR3 is TGTGCCAGCAGCCCCGAGGTAGGGGCCAACGTCCTGACTTTC. V gene TRBV5-6 combines with J gene TRBJ2-6; D gene uncertain. V was pared by 4 bases and J by 4 bases, with 9 bases between. There are 14 residues in the CDR3. The germline gives CDR1 SGHDT, CDR2 YYEEEE.

There are a few counts of this clone. The V and J genes are TRBV28 and TRBJ2-7, with D uncertain. V lost 6 bases, J lost 1 base, and 7 bases lay in between. The V gene's germline CDR1 is MDHEN and CDR2 SYDVKM. This CDR3 is 12 amino acids long. CDR3 nucleotides: TGTGCCAGCAGCGGGTTTTCCTACGAGCAGTACTTC. Translated: CASSGFSYEQYF. The entire variable domain, with the rest obtained from reference TRBV28 and TRBJ2-7, is as follows: DVKVTQSSRYLVKRTGEKVFLECVQDMDHENMFWYRQDPGLGLRLIYFSYDVKMKEKGDIPEGYSVSREKKERFSLILESASTNQTSMYLCASSGFSYEQYFGPGTRLTVT.

The chain couples TRBV2 to TRBJ1-2, with D unclear. The germline gives CDR1 SNHLY, CDR2 FYNNEI. This CDR3 contains 15 residues. V lost 2 bases, J lost 7 bases, and 17 bases lay in between. This CDR3 is CASSETRQELSGYTF. CDR3 coding DNA: TGTGCCAGCAGTGAAACTAGGCAGGAGCTAAGTGGCTACACCTTC.

V gene TRBV5-1 combines with J gene TRBJ2-7, with a weak D call TRBD2 (6 bases). Germline V gene data show CDR1 as SGHRS and CDR2 as YFSETQ. This CDR3 spans 15 amino acids. Trimming left V 4 bases short and J 7 bases short, with 21 bases between. DNA of the CDR3: TGCGCCAGCAGCCCACCCACTAGCTCCGGGCGAGAGCAGTACTTC. It specifies CASSPPTSSGREQYF.

The J gene is TRBJ2-1, the V gene TRBV10-3; TRBD2 matches 11 bases. The CDR3 length is 19 residues. J was trimmed by 2 bases and V by 4 bases; bases with no gene match: 13. Germline V lookup: CDR1 ENHRY, CDR2 SYGVKD. CDR3 in amino acids: CAISVRGSGRGIAYNEQFF. The CDR3, as DNA: TGTGCCATCAGTGTTCGAGGTAGCGGGAGGGGAATTGCCTACAATGAGCAGTTCTTC.

A word on this clone: One junction end does not reproduce the germline sequence, and a read error may be involved. The chain uses TRBV6-5 and TRBJ2-7; the D is unclear. Germline CDR1 and CDR2: MNHEY and SVGAGI. CDR3 length: 13 amino acids. The CDR3 sequence is CAISDEQDGEQYF. In DNA, the CDR3 is TGTGCCATCAGTGATGAGCAGGACGGCGAGCAGTACTTC.

This clone has just one count. This rearrangement joins TRBV10-3 to TRBJ2-2; D not resolved. CDR3 length equals 12 residues. Germline V gene sequence: CDR1 ENHRY, CDR2 SYGVKD. V was cut by 10 bases and J by 0 bases, with 6 bases left in between. CDR3 in amino acids: CATRPNTGELFF. The CDR3 coding sequence is TGTGCCACCCGACCGAACACCGGGGAGCTGTTTTTT.

The chain uses TRBV19 and TRBJ2-1; TRBD1 agrees at 9 bases. Trimming cost V 7 bases and J 8 bases; bases outside gene matches: 12. The CDR3 is 15 amino acids. Germline values: CDR1 LNHDA, CDR2 SQIVND (reference sequence). The CDR3 DNA follows: TGTGCCAGTACCCCTTGGGACAGGGCGGTAGATGAGCAGTTCTTC. Its protein product is CASTPWDRAVDEQFF.

The chain is built from TRBV18 and TRBJ2-7; the match to TRBD2 covers 10 bases. Per the germline V gene, CDR1 is KGHSH and CDR2 is LQKENI. This CDR3 comprises 15 residues. Unmatched junction bases numbered 5, after V lost 0 bases and J lost 6 bases. The CDR3 spells CASSPPEGLATEQYF. CDR3 sequence (DNA): TGTGCCAGCTCACCACCGGAGGGACTAGCGACCGAGCAGTACTTC. Filled out from reference TRBV18 and TRBJ2-7, the complete variable domain reads NAGVMQNPRHLVRRRGQEARLRCSPMKGHSHVYWYRQLPEEGLKFMVYLQKENIIDESGMPKERFSAEFPKEGPSILRIQQVVRGDSAAYFCASSPPEGLATEQYFGPGTRLTVT.

The chain joins TRBV4-2 to TRBJ2-1; 9 positions agree with TRBD2. The CDR3 runs 17 residues. The germline V gene encodes CDR1 LGHNA and CDR2 YNFKEQ. With 1 base clipped from V and 0 bases from J, the junction kept 4 bases outside the gene matches. The CDR3 sequence: CASSQVLAGSSYNEQFF. The CDR3 coding sequence is TGTGCCAGCAGCCAAGTTCTAGCGGGAAGCTCCTACAATGAGCAGTTCTTC.

CDR3: CASRNAGTHEKLFF. In DNA, the CDR3 is TGTGCCAGCAGGAACGCAGGAACCCATGAAAAACTGTTTTTT. The chain employs TRBV6-5 and TRBJ1-4; unclear D gene. V lost 6 bases and J lost 6, with 14 bases in between. The CDR3 covers 14 residues. Germline V CDR1 and CDR2: MNHEY, SVGAGI.

J is TRBJ1-3 and V is TRBV2; TRBD1 matches 8 bases. The CDR3 contains 13 residues. Germline loops: CDR1 SNHLY, CDR2 FYNNEI. V gave up 7 bases and J gave up 3 bases; unmatched junction bases: 2. The CDR3 is CASKQGDGNTIYF. The CDR3 DNA reads as TGTGCCAGCAAACAGGGGGATGGAAACACCATATATTTT.

The rearrangement links TRBV28 to TRBJ2-1; D tentatively fits TRBD1 or TRBD2 (5 bases each). The CDR3 runs 17 residues. The V and J ends lost 5 bases and 0 bases respectively, with 17 bases between them. Germline CDR1 is MDHEN and CDR2 is SYDVKM. The CDR3 DNA reads as TGTGCCAGCAGTCTATATCGGGGACCTCACTCCTACAATGAGCAGTTCTTC. It yields the protein CASSLYRGPHSYNEQFF.

As to this clone: A far larger clone is only one base removed, so a read error is likely. The chain uses TRBV10-2 and TRBJ2-1, with D possibly being TRBD2 (6 bases). Germline assignment: CDR1 WSHSY and CDR2 SAAADI. Trimming stripped 6 bases from V and 6 bases from J, with 15 bases between. This CDR3 comprises 14 residues. The CDR3 spells CASRWEAAINEQFF. DNA of the CDR3: TGCGCCAGCAGGTGGGAGGCCGCGATCAATGAGCAGTTCTTC.

A few counts support this clone. This chain links TRBV4-1 with TRBJ1-1; D remains ambiguous. The germline V and J ends were trimmed by 0 bases and 3 bases, with 11 bases remaining between them. The germline V gene encodes CDR1 MGHRA and CDR2 YSYEKL. The CDR3 contains 15 residues. The CDR3 is CASSQEGLGDTEAFF. The DNA of the CDR3 is TGCGCCAGCAGCCAAGAAGGGTTAGGAGACACTGAAGCTTTCTTT.

The rearrangement joins TRBV14 to TRBJ2-3, with D possibly TRBD1 on 7 matching bases. The V gene's germline CDR1 is SGHDN and CDR2 FVKESK. Deletions cut 4 bases from V and 3 bases from J, with 17 bases between. The CDR3 consists of 16 residues. The CDR3 is CASSLPGGFRTDTQYF. The CDR3, as DNA: TGTGCCAGCAGCCTCCCAGGGGGGTTTCGGACAGATACGCAGTATTTT.

This clone was counted once. The genes are TRBV7-9 and TRBJ1-3; D remains ambiguous. Trimming removed 1 base from V and 1 base from J, with 11 bases in between. The germline V gene has CDR1 SEHNR and CDR2 FQNEAQ (reference sequence). The CDR3 is 16 amino acids. This CDR3 reads CASSLGGVGSGNTIYF. The CDR3 nucleotides read TGTGCCAGCAGCTTAGGCGGGGTCGGATCTGGAAACACCATATATTTT. The whole variable domain, remainder taken from reference TRBV7-9 and TRBJ1-3, is DTGVSQNPRHKITKRGQNVTFRCDPISEHNRLYWYRQTLGQGPEFLTYFQNEAQLEKSRLLSDRFSAERPKGSFSTLEIQRTEQGDSAMYLCASSLGGVGSGNTIYFGEGSWLTVV.

Only one count was recorded for this clone. This chain connects TRBV27 to TRBJ2-6; 7 bases fit TRBD1. This CDR3 comprises 20 residues. Unmatched junction bases numbered 14, after V lost 0 bases and J lost 3 bases. The germline V gene has CDR1 MNHEY and CDR2 SMNVEV (reference sequence). CDR3 residues: CASSLSTGSLWQGGANVLTF. CDR3 DNA: TGTGCCAGCAGTTTATCGACAGGGTCCCTTTGGCAAGGTGGGGCCAACGTCCTGACTTTC.

This clone was detected a few times. CDR3 nucleotide sequence: TGTGCCAGCGAACTAGCGGGAGTCAATGAGCAGTTCTTC. Translating gives CASELAGVNEQFF. The chain couples TRBV2 to TRBJ2-1; 11 bases fit TRBD2. The CDR3 is made up of 13 amino acids. Germline V lookup: CDR1 SNHLY, CDR2 FYNNEI. Trimming cost V 8 bases and J 6 bases; bases outside gene matches: 3.

This clone is a singleton in its sample. V usage is TRBV5-1 and J usage is TRBJ2-3, with TRBD2 matching over 7 bases. The CDR3 runs to 16 residues. V was pared by 0 bases and J by 5 bases, with 9 bases of the junction left unmatched. The germline V gene has CDR1 SGHRS and CDR2 YFSETQ. The CDR3 DNA reads as TGCGCCAGCAGCTTGGGTAGGCGGGAGTACCTAGATACGCAGTATTTT. Protein: CASSLGRREYLDTQYF.

This chain links TRBV25-1 with TRBJ1-5; D is unclear. CDR1 is MGHDK and CDR2 is SYGVNS in the germline V gene. Between the trimmed V and J ends, which lost 5 bases and 0 bases, there was a span of 8 bases. This CDR3 is 14 amino acids long. CDR3 sequence: CASSRTDSNQPQHF. The CDR3 DNA reads as TGTGCCAGCAGTCGTACAGATAGCAATCAGCCCCAGCATTTT. Complete variable domain (other parts from reference TRBV25-1 and TRBJ1-5): EADIYQTPRYLVIGTGKKITLECSQTMGHDKMYWYQQDPGMELHLIHYSYGVNSTEKGDLSSESTVSRIRTEHFPLTLESARPSHTSQYLCASSRTDSNQPQHFGDGTRLSIL.

V gene TRBV7-2 combines with J gene TRBJ1-5; maybe TRBD1 (6 bases). The CDR3 contains 14 residues. Trimming shortened V by 5 bases and J by 6 bases, and 14 bases separated the two germline ends. Germline CDR1 reads SGHTA; CDR2 reads FQGNSA. In DNA form, the CDR3 reads TGTGCCAGCAGCCAACCGAGGGGGGGTCAGCCCCAGCATTTT. Translating gives CASSQPRGGQPQHF.

The chain joins TRBV28 to TRBJ2-4; D remains unclear. Germline-derived CDR1 and CDR2 are MDHEN and SYDVKM. Trimming removed 7 bases from V and 0 bases from J, with 10 bases in between. This CDR3 spans 14 amino acids. CDR3 DNA sequence: TGTGCCAGCAAACAAAGGATAGCCAAAAACATTCAGTACTTC. This gives the protein CASKQRIAKNIQYF. Full variable domain (rest looked up from reference TRBV28 and TRBJ2-4): DVKVTQSSRYLVKRTGEKVFLECVQDMDHENMFWYRQDPGLGLRLIYFSYDVKMKEKGDIPEGYSVSREKKERFSLILESASTNQTSMYLCASKQRIAKNIQYFGAGTRLSVL.

This chain connects TRBV7-3 to TRBJ2-3; 10 bases fit TRBD2. The junction had 16 bases not matched to a gene; V was cut back by 3 bases and J by 1 base. CDR1 and CDR2 from the germline V gene are SGHTA and FQGTGA. The CDR3 extends over 20 amino acids. The CDR3 protein is CASSFKYREREGRGTDTQYF. The CDR3 DNA sequence: TGTGCCAGCAGCTTTAAGTATCGGGAGCGGGAGGGCCGGGGCACAGATACGCAGTATTTT. Full variable domain (missing parts from reference TRBV7-3 and TRBJ2-3): GAGVSQTPSNKVTEKGKYVELRCDPISGHTALYWYRQSLGQGPEFLIYFQGTGAADDSGLPNDRFFAVRPEGSVSTLKIQRTERGDSAVYLCASSFKYREREGRGTDTQYFGPGTRLTVL.

This chain uses TRBV11-2 with TRBJ2-2; maybe TRBD1 (5 bases). Germline V gene lookup returns CDR1 SGHAT and CDR2 FQNNGV. This CDR3 spans 14 amino acids. Deletions cut 3 bases from V and 5 bases from J, with 10 bases between. The CDR3 nucleotides are TGTGCCAGCAGCTTGCAGGGTTGGACCGGGGAGCTGTTTTTT. Its protein product is CASSLQGWTGELFF.